Below, 28 T cell receptor beta chains from the same sample are listed, as sequenced in a study of T cell responses to AZD1222 COVID-19 vaccine. Method: immunoSEQ multiplex PCR; TCRdb's copy keeps in-frame clones and lacks some. The table lists fewer than 120,000 clones, about 85% of them singletons. The material was peripheral blood, obtained on day 0 of AZD1222 vaccination. These receptors were taken from an adult in good health.

This clone was recorded only once. The chain joins TRBV5-1 to TRBJ1-4, with TRBD1 matching 8 bases. Trimming at V came to 4 bases and at J to 8 bases, leaving 10 bases not matched to a gene. CDR3 length: 15 amino acids. Germline V lookup: CDR1 SGHRS, CDR2 YFSETQ. CDR3 protein: CASSADRADGEKLFF. In DNA, the CDR3 is TGCGCCAGCAGCGCGGACAGGGCGGATGGGGAAAAACTGTTTTTT.

This chain joins TRBV28 and TRBJ2-7, with D uncertain. V was shortened by 6 bases and J by 6 bases, with 15 bases between the two germline ends. Germline CDR1 and CDR2: MDHEN and SYDVKM. The CDR3 contains 13 residues. The CDR3 nucleotides read TGTGCCAGCAGCCGGCACGGCCTGAGCGAGCAGTACTTC. This gives the protein CASSRHGLSEQYF.

The J gene is TRBJ2-1, the V gene TRBV7-3, with D hard to call. The CDR3 sequence is 13 residues long. Germline loops: CDR1 SGHTA, CDR2 FQGTGA. The V end lost 2 bases, the J end lost 5 bases, and 7 bases lay between the germline ends. The CDR3 is CASSLDGHNEQFF. The CDR3, as DNA: TGTGCCAGCAGCTTAGACGGGCACAATGAGCAGTTCTTC.

The chain is built from TRBV7-3 and TRBJ2-1; D possibly corresponds to TRBD2 (5 bases). This CDR3 comprises 13 residues. Trimming removed 1 base from V and 7 bases from J, with 8 bases in between. Germline V gene lookup returns CDR1 SGHTA and CDR2 FQGTGA. The CDR3: CASSLMSGNEQFF. Here the CDR3 DNA reads TGTGCCAGCAGCTTAATGTCGGGGAATGAGCAGTTCTTC.

This chain joins TRBV28 and TRBJ2-1; 10 nucleotides agree with TRBD2. The germline V gene encodes CDR1 MDHEN and CDR2 SYDVKM. The CDR3 has 16 residues. The trim removed 5 bases at V and 3 bases at J, leaving 7 bases unmatched. Here the CDR3 DNA reads TGTGCCAGCAGTAATAGCGGGAGGCGACTCTACAATGAGCAGTTCTTC. The encoded protein is CASSNSGRRLYNEQFF. The variable domain in full, with the rest retrieved from reference TRBV28 and TRBJ2-1, is DVKVTQSSRYLVKRTGEKVFLECVQDMDHENMFWYRQDPGLGLRLIYFSYDVKMKEKGDIPEGYSVSREKKERFSLILESASTNQTSMYLCASSNSGRRLYNEQFFGPGTRLTVL.

Points on this clone: The sample contains more than one DNA sequence encoding this CDR3. Here the CDR3 reads CASTGTTDTQYF. In nucleotides, the CDR3 is TGTGCCAGCACTGGGACTACAGATACGCAGTATTTT. The chain links TRBV12-3 or TRBV12-4 to TRBJ2-3; D is perhaps TRBD2 (6 bases). V shed 7 bases and J shed 3 bases, with 8 bases lying between them. The CDR3 is 12 amino acids.

The chain has TRBV9 and TRBJ1-1, with 9 nucleotides matching TRBD1. Germline CDR1 and CDR2: SGDLS and YYNGEE. The CDR3 runs to 16 residues. Trimming cost V 4 bases and J 3 bases; bases outside gene matches: 10. CDR3 DNA: TGTGCCAGCAGCCCTAGCCCCGACAGGGGGGACACTGAAGCTTTCTTT. It codes for CASSPSPDRGDTEAFF. The entire variable domain, with the rest obtained from reference TRBV9 and TRBJ1-1, is as follows: DSGVTQTPKHLITATGQRVTLRCSPRSGDLSVYWYQQSLDQGLQFLIQYYNGEERAKGNILERFSAQQFPDLHSELNLSSLELGDSALYFCASSPSPDRGDTEAFFGQGTRLTVV.

The J gene is TRBJ1-2, the V gene TRBV6-4; D is ambiguous. Germline lookup yields CDR1 MRHNA and CDR2 SNTAGT. V was clipped by 3 bases and J by 8 bases, with 13 bases between them. The CDR3 contains 13 residues. The CDR3 region has the DNA TGTGCCAGCAGTGAAGCCGGGTTGGTCGGCTACACCTTC. This sequence encodes CASSEAGLVGYTF.

In nucleotides, the CDR3 is TGTGCCAGCAGTGAGCTAGGGGTTGGTCACTATGGCTACACCTTC. Protein sequence: CASSELGVGHYGYTF. The chain recombines TRBV2 with TRBJ1-2, with a weak D call TRBD1 (5 bases). V was cut by 3 bases and J by 3 bases, with 14 bases left in between. CDR1 is SNHLY and CDR2 is FYNNEI in the germline V gene. The length of the CDR3 is 15 residues.

This sequence joins TRBV18 and TRBJ2-7, with 8 bases matching TRBD1. This CDR3 contains 12 residues. The V segment lost 4 bases and the J segment 5 bases; nucleotides outside the gene matches: 1. The V gene's germline CDR1 is KGHSH and CDR2 LQKENI. CDR3 protein: CASSQQGDEQYF. The CDR3 nucleotides read TGTGCCAGCTCACAACAGGGGGACGAGCAGTACTTC.

A remark on this clone: The junction departs from the called germline gene at one end, perhaps through a read error. This CDR3 is CASSLAGGLAYEQYF. The CDR3 DNA reads as TGTGCCAGTTCACTAGCGGGGGGCTTAGCCTACGAGCAGTACTTC. The V gene is TRBV18, the J gene TRBJ2-7, with 12 bases fitting TRBD2. The germline CDR1 and CDR2 sequences are KGHSH and LQKENI. This CDR3 spans 15 amino acids.

The chain links TRBV3-1 (or the pseudogene TRBV3-2) to TRBJ2-7, with D unclear. CDR1 and CDR2 from the germline V gene are LGHDT and YNNKEL (reference sequence). This CDR3 contains 16 residues. Trimming left V 4 bases short and J 0 bases short, with 16 bases between. In DNA, the CDR3 is TGTGCCAGCAGCCCCCGGTCCAGGCTGAGCTCCTACGAGCAGTACTTC. It is translated as CASSPRSRLSSYEQYF.

The V gene is TRBV9, the J gene TRBJ1-2; 9 bases are a match to TRBD1. With 7 bases clipped from V and 2 bases from J, the junction kept 3 bases outside the gene matches. The length of the CDR3 is 13 residues. The germline gives CDR1 SGDLS, CDR2 YYNGEE. The CDR3 region is CASPTGGNYGYTF. The CDR3 DNA reads TGTGCCAGCCCGACAGGGGGGAACTATGGCTACACCTTC.

This rearrangement joins TRBV5-6 to TRBJ1-3, with D possibly TRBD1 on 5 matching bases. CDR3 size: 15 residues. The germline V gene has CDR1 SGHDT and CDR2 YYEEEE. Trimming removed 4 bases at V and 0 bases at J, with 11 bases between. The DNA for the CDR3 is TGTGCCAGCAGCGTTGGGGGTTCCTCTGGAAACACCATATATTTT. This translates into CASSVGGSSGNTIYF.

In this sample, this clone turned up a few times. The chain is built from TRBV3-1 (or the pseudogene TRBV3-2) and TRBJ2-1; 10 bases fit TRBD2. Trimming removed 0 bases from V and 4 bases from J; junction bases left unmatched: 3. CDR3 length: 16 amino acids. CDR1 is LGHDT, CDR2 YNNKEL, per germline (reference sequence). The CDR3 region has the DNA TGTGCCAGCAGCCAAGATACTAGCGGGGCTTACAATGAGCAGTTCTTC. Its protein is CASSQDTSGAYNEQFF.

This clone appeared a single time. This chain links TRBV21-1 with TRBJ2-5; the DNA was not compared with TRBD2, the D call given in the table. TRBV21-1 is tagged as a pseudogene. The CDR3 is 16 amino acids. The chain's CDR3 is CASSKGTSGGQETQYF. Here the CDR3 DNA reads TGTGCCAGCAGCAAAGGTACTAGCGGGGGCCAAGAGACCCAGTACTTC.

The rearrangement joins TRBV6-2 or TRBV6-3 to TRBJ1-5; 7 bases fit TRBD1. Germline V gene sequence: CDR1 MNHEY, CDR2 SVGEGT. With 6 bases clipped from V and 6 bases from J, the junction kept 11 bases outside the gene matches. The CDR3 is 15 residues long. The CDR3 region has the DNA TGTGCCAGCAGCCCCCGGACAGGAGTCTTTCAGCCCCAGCATTTT. Residues: CASSPRTGVFQPQHF.

The V call is TRBV30, the J call TRBJ1-5; D remains unclear. Germline V gene lookup returns CDR1 GTSNPN and CDR2 SVGIG (reference sequence). The CDR3 spans 13 residues. V was cut by 1 base and J by 9 bases, with 13 bases left in between. CDR3 sequence reads: CAWSGDPRRPQHF. In DNA, the CDR3 is TGTGCCTGGAGTGGAGACCCCCGACGGCCCCAGCATTTT.

V gene TRBV5-1 combines with J gene TRBJ2-3; D is ambiguous. Germline V CDR1 and CDR2: SGHRS, YFSETQ. This CDR3 has 13 residues. V lost 5 bases and J lost 4, with 11 bases in between. The CDR3, as DNA: TGCGCCAGCAGAAATACTCAGGCAGATACGCAGTATTTT. Protein product: CASRNTQADTQYF.

This clone was found a few times. J is TRBJ1-4 and V is TRBV4-2; D is uncertain. Trimming removed 4 bases from V and 0 bases from J, with 12 bases in between. Germline CDR1 reads LGHNA; CDR2 reads YNFKEQ. The CDR3 contains 16 residues. The CDR3 DNA is TGTGCCAGCAGCCCACCGGCCGGGGCAACTAATGAAAAACTGTTTTTT. Protein: CASSPPAGATNEKLFF.

With respect to this clone: One end of the junction fails to match germline, which may point to a read error. The rearrangement uses TRBV6-5 and TRBJ2-4; 8 bases fit TRBD1. The CDR3 has 13 residues. Germline V gene sequence: CDR1 MNHEY, CDR2 SVGAGI. CDR3 loop: CASSFVPGTGMNF. CDR3 coding DNA: TGTGCCAGCAGTTTCGTCCCCGGGACAGGAATGAACTTC.

Only a few counts were recorded for this clone. The chain employs TRBV28 and TRBJ2-3; D perhaps matches TRBD2 (6 bases). Trimming pared 7 bases from V and 4 bases from J, leaving 24 bases between. This CDR3 contains 17 residues. CDR1 and CDR2 (germline): MDHEN, SYDVKM. CDR3 sequence (DNA): TGTGCCAGCACTACCCCGTACGCCTTGGAGGGTTCAGATACGCAGTATTTT. Translation gives CASTTPYALEGSDTQYF. Full variable domain (missing parts from reference TRBV28 and TRBJ2-3): DVKVTQSSRYLVKRTGEKVFLECVQDMDHENMFWYRQDPGLGLRLIYFSYDVKMKEKGDIPEGYSVSREKKERFSLILESASTNQTSMYLCASTTPYALEGSDTQYFGPGTRLTVL.

V usage is TRBV7-6 and J usage is TRBJ1-6; D is unclear. Germline-derived CDR1 and CDR2 are SGHVS and FNYEAQ. The CDR3 has 14 residues. V dropped 3 bases and J dropped 10 bases, with 13 bases sitting between them. The CDR3 DNA is TGTGCCAGCAGCTTTCAGGAGTCGGTCTCACCCCTCCACTTT. Amino acids: CASSFQESVSPLHF.

As to this clone: Germline is not matched at one junction end, which may reflect a read error. The V gene is TRBV29-1, the J gene TRBJ2-1; D gene ambiguous. The CDR3 consists of 14 residues. Germline CDR1 reads SQVTM; CDR2 reads ANQGSEA. The CDR3 loop is CSVEGPTPSNEQFF. Written as DNA, the CDR3 is TGCAGCGTCGAAGGCCCGACCCCGAGCAATGAGCAGTTCTTC.

The chain combines TRBV7-2 with TRBJ1-5; the D is unclear. The CDR3 is made up of 15 amino acids. Germline lookup yields CDR1 SGHTA and CDR2 FQGNSA. V was pared by 5 bases and J by 0 bases, with 11 bases between. CDR3 region: CASSPGRNSNQPQHF. CDR3 bases: TGTGCCAGCAGCCCAGGACGTAATAGCAATCAGCCCCAGCATTTT.

V gene TRBV5-1 combines with J gene TRBJ2-2, with TRBD1 as a possible D gene (6 bases). The CDR3 loop spans 15 amino acids. Germline loops: CDR1 SGHRS, CDR2 YFSETQ. V lost 9 bases and J lost 3, with 18 bases in between. Here the CDR3 reads CATGPGTLDTGELFF. The CDR3 DNA is TGCGCCACCGGACCCGGGACACTGGACACCGGGGAGCTGTTTTTT.

This clone appeared once. V and J are TRBV12-3 or TRBV12-4 and TRBJ1-1; the D is unclear. This CDR3 contains 13 residues. V was pared by 7 bases and J by 4 bases, with 13 bases between. DNA for the CDR3: TGTGCCAGCACCATCGGGGTAGGCACTGAAGCTTTCTTT. This gives the protein CASTIGVGTEAFF.

The rearrangement uses TRBV7-9 and TRBJ1-4; the D is unclear. The CDR3 is 14 residues long. The V end lost 0 bases, the J end lost 8 bases, and 10 bases lay between the germline ends. Germline CDR1 SEHNR, CDR2 FQNEAQ (reference sequence). The CDR3 protein is CASSLAGVREKLFF. Written as DNA, the CDR3 is TGTGCCAGCAGCTTAGCCGGGGTTCGCGAAAAACTGTTTTTT.